Sequencing of this T cell receptor beta chain was carried out in a study of early T cells in non-severe SARS-CoV-2 infection. Background on the study: Chains were not paired, and sequencing was done on bulk RNA from unsorted whole blood. Study results and caveats: CD4 and private specificities were missed by VDJdb matching, which favored anti-spike CD8 responses.

This clonotype was recorded at least ten times. The antigen remains unidentified. The protocol attached unique molecular identifiers to individual cDNA molecules. From the 5' RACE reads, TCRdb called clonotypes with MiXCR, one entry per CDR3 protein. Here the sample spans approximately 67,000 distinct CDR3 sequences, roughly 12% being singletons. What was sequenced was whole blood. This receptor was taken from an adult who was a healthcare worker with PCR-confirmed SARS-CoV-2 infection or an uninfected control (not recorded which).

The CDR3 coding sequence is TGCGCCAGCAGCCAGTCGAACATGGGTTTTCTCGGGACGGAAGCTTTCTTT. Translation: CASSQSNMGFLGTEAFF. The chain links TRBV4-1 to TRBJ1-1; possible D gene TRBD1, 5 bases. Per the germline V gene, CDR1 is MGHRA and CDR2 is YSYEKL. This CDR3 is 17 amino acids long. V was trimmed by 3 bases and J by 8 bases, leaving 25 bases between them.